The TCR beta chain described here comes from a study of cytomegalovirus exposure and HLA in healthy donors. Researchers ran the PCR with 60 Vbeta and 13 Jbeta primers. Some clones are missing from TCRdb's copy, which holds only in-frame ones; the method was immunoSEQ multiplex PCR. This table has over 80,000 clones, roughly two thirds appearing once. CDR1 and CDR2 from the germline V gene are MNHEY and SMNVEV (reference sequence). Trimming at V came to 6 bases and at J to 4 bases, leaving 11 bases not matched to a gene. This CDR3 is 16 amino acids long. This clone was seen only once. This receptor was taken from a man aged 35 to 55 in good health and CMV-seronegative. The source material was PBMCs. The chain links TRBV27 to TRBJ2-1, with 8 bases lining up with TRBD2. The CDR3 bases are TGTGCCAGCAGCCCCGCGGGGGGCGGAGTATACAATGAGCAGTTCTTC. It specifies CASSPAGGGVYNEQFF.